This T cell receptor beta chain was sequenced during a study of T cell responses to AZD1222 COVID-19 vaccine. Germline values: CDR1 SNHLY, CDR2 FYNNEI. There are 13 residues in the CDR3. The V and J ends lost 7 bases and 10 bases, in that order; junction bases with no gene match: 5. Assay used: immunoSEQ multiplex PCR; TCRdb lists only in-frame clones, some missing. The data show 150,000 to 200,000 clones, 85% to 95% seen once. The specimen comprised peripheral blood, sampled 28 days after the second AZD1222 dose. This chain links TRBV2 with TRBJ1-6, with 9 nucleotides matching TRBD1. The TCR comes from an adult who received the AZD1222 COVID-19 vaccine. The CDR3 bases are TGTGCCAGCACGGGACAGGGTTCATCACCCCTCCACTTT. It translates to CASTGQGSSPLHF. Full variable domain (outside the CDR3, taken from reference TRBV2 and TRBJ1-6): EPEVTQTPSHQVTQMGQEVILRCVPISNHLYFYWYRQILGQKVEFLVSFYNNEISEKSEIFDDQFSVERPDGSNFTLKIRSTKLEDSAMYFCASTGQGSSPLHFGNGTRLTVT.